Presented here are 7 T cell receptor beta chains from one specimen sequenced in a study of CD8 T cells in Susac syndrome. An input of roughly 0.5 to 1 ug of RNA was subjected to reverse transcription using random hexamers. TCRdb re-called the immunoSEQ multiplex PCR reads through MiXCR, storing one row per CDR3 protein. The sample has roughly 130,000 distinct CDR3 sequences, around 94% seen once; the top ten hold approximately 0.12%. Sequenced: CD4+ T cells from PBMCs. Receptor source: a human donor with multiple sclerosis.

The chain combines TRBV7-2 with TRBJ2-2; 7 nucleotides agree with TRBD2. The length of the CDR3 is 15 residues. V gave up 4 bases and J gave up 5 bases; unmatched junction bases: 7. Per germline, CDR1 SGHTA and CDR2 FQGNSA. In nucleotides, the CDR3 is TGTGCCAGCAGCTCCAGGACTAGAAGTACCGGGGAGCTGTTTTTT. It translates to CASSSRTRSTGELFF.

This chain connects TRBV30 to TRBJ2-5; D not certain. The germline gives CDR1 GTSNPN, CDR2 SVGIG (reference sequence). This CDR3 region has 12 residues. The V gene lost 7 bases and the J gene lost 1 base, with 10 bases spanning the gap. CDR3 in amino acids: CAYKTFQETQYF. DNA for the CDR3: TGTGCCTATAAGACATTCCAAGAGACCCAGTACTTC.

The chain has TRBV24-1 and TRBJ2-3; 7 nucleotides match TRBD1. Germline values: CDR1 KGHDR, CDR2 SFDVKD. The CDR3 runs 15 residues. V shed 3 bases and J 3 bases; nucleotides not matched to a gene: 5. CDR3 protein: CATSDRTGLTDTQYF. The CDR3 DNA reads as TGTGCCACCAGTGATCGGACAGGATTAACAGATACGCAGTATTTT.

The rearrangement uses TRBV5-6 and TRBJ2-7; tentatively, D is TRBD1 (5 bases). The CDR3 length is 12 residues. In germline, CDR1 is SGHDT, CDR2 YYEEEE. Trimming took off 2 bases at V and 6 bases at J, with 9 bases between the two ends. DNA of the CDR3: TGTGCCAGCAGCTTTCAGGGAATCGAGCAGTACTTC. Encoded protein: CASSFQGIEQYF.

This chain connects TRBV7-2 to TRBJ1-2; the D is unclear. V dropped 6 bases and J dropped 0 bases, with 17 bases sitting between them. The CDR3 spans 16 residues. Germline values: CDR1 SGHTA, CDR2 FQGNSA. As DNA, the CDR3 is TGTGCCAGCAGTGGCCCGACTGTCTCAGCTAACTATGGCTACACCTTC. Translating gives CASSGPTVSANYGYTF. Variable domain in full (rest from reference TRBV7-2 and TRBJ1-2): GAGVSQSPSNKVTEKGKDVELRCDPISGHTALYWYRQSLGQGLEFLIYFQGNSAPDKSGLPSDRFSAERTGGSVSTLTIQRTQQEDSAVYLCASSGPTVSANYGYTFGSGTRLTVV.

The chain combines TRBV6-5 with TRBJ2-7; TRBD2 matches 9 bases. V was clipped by 6 bases and J by 3 bases; unmatched bases: 9. The CDR3 has 15 residues. Looked up from germline, CDR1 is MNHEY and CDR2 is SVGAGI. This chain's CDR3 is CASSTTSGNLYEQYF. CDR3 bases: TGTGCCAGCAGCACGACTAGCGGCAATCTCTACGAGCAGTACTTC.

The chain links TRBV29-1 to TRBJ2-7; the D gene is possibly TRBD1 (8 bases). The V end was cut by 6 bases, the J end by 5 bases, with 14 bases between. CDR1 SQVTM and CDR2 ANQGSEA come from the germline V gene. The CDR3 length is 12 residues. CDR3 coding DNA: TGCAGCGTCAACAGGGGGGGCGACGAGCAGTACTTC. Amino acids: CSVNRGGDEQYF.